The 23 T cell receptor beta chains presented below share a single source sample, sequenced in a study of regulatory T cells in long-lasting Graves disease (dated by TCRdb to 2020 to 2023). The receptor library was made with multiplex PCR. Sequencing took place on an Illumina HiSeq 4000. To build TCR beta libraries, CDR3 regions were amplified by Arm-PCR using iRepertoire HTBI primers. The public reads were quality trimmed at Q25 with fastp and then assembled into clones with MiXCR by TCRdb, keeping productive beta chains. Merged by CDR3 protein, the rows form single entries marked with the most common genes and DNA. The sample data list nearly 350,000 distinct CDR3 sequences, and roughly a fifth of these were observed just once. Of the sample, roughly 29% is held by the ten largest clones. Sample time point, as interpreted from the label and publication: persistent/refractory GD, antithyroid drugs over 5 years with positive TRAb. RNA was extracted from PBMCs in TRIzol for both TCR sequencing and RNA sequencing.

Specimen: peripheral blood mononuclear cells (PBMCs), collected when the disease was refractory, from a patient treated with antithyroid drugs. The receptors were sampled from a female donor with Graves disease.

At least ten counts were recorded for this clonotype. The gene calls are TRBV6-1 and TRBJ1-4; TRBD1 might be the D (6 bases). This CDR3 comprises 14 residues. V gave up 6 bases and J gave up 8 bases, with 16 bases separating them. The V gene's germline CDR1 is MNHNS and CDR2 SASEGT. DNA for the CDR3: TGTGCCAGCAGCGGACAGACGGGAGCCGAAAAACTGTTTTTT. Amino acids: CASSGQTGAEKLFF.

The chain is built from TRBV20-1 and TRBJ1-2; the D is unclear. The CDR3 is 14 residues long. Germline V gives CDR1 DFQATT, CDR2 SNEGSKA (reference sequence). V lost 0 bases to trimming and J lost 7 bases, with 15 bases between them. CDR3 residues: CSARDAMTVSGYTF. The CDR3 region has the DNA TGCAGTGCTAGAGATGCCATGACTGTAAGTGGCTACACCTTC.

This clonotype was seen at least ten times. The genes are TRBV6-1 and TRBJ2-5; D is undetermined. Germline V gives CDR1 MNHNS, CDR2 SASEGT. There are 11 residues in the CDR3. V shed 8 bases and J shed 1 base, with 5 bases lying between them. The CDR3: CASGPQETQYF. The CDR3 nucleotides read TGTGCCAGCGGACCCCAAGAGACCCAGTACTTC.

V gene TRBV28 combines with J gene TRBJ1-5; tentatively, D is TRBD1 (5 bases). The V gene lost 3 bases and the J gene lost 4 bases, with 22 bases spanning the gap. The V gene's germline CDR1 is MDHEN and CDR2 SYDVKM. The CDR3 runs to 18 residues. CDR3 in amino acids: CASSFPRGGRGRNQPQHF. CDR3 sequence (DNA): TGTGCCAGCAGTTTCCCCCGGGGAGGGAGGGGTAGGAATCAGCCCCAGCATTTT. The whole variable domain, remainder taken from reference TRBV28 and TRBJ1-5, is DVKVTQSSRYLVKRTGEKVFLECVQDMDHENMFWYRQDPGLGLRLIYFSYDVKMKEKGDIPEGYSVSREKKERFSLILESASTNQTSMYLCASSFPRGGRGRNQPQHFGDGTRLSIL.

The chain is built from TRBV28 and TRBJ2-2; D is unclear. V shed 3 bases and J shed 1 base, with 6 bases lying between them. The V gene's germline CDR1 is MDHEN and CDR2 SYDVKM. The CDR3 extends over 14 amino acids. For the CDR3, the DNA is TGTGCCAGCAGTTTTCAGATGAACACCGGGGAGCTGTTTTTT. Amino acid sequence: CASSFQMNTGELFF.

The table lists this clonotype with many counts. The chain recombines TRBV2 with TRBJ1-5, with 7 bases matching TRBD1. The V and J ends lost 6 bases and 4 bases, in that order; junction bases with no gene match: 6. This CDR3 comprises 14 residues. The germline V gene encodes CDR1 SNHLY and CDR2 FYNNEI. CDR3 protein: CASSADRTNQPQHF. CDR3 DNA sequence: TGTGCCAGCAGCGCGGACAGGACTAATCAGCCCCAGCATTTT.

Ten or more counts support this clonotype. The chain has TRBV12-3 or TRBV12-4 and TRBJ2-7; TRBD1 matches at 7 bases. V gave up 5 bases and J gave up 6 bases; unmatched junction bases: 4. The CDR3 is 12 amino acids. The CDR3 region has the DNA TGTGCCAGCAGTACCAACAGGGGCGAGCAGTACTTC. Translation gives CASSTNRGEQYF.

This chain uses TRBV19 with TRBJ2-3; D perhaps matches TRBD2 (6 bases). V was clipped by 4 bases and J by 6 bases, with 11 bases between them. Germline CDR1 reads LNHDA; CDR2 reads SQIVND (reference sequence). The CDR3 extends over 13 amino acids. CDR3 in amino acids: CASSTGGVDTQYF. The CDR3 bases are TGTGCCAGTAGTACCGGGGGTGTGGATACGCAGTATTTT.

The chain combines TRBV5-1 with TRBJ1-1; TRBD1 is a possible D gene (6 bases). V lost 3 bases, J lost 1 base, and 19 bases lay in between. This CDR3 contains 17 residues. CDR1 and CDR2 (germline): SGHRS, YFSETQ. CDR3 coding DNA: TGCGCCAGCAGCTCCAACAGATACCAGGGGAAGAACACTGAAGCTTTCTTT. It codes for CASSSNRYQGKNTEAFF.

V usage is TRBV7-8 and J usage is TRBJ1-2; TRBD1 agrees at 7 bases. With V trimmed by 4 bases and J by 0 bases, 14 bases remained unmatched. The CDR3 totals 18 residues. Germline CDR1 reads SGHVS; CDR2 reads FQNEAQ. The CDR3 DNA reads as TGTGCCAGCAGCTCTCCTTCGGACAGGTGGAAGGCTAACTATGGCTACACCTTC. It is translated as CASSSPSDRWKANYGYTF.

This chain's CDR3 is CASSLEPGRNQPQHF. The CDR3, as DNA: TGTGCCAGCAGCTTGGAACCGGGGCGCAATCAGCCCCAGCATTTT. The V call is TRBV5-5, the J call TRBJ1-5, with D perhaps matching TRBD1 (5 bases). The CDR3 contains 15 residues. Between the trimmed V and J ends, which lost 0 bases and 2 bases, there was a span of 9 bases. Germline-derived CDR1 and CDR2 are SGHKS and YYEKEE (reference sequence).

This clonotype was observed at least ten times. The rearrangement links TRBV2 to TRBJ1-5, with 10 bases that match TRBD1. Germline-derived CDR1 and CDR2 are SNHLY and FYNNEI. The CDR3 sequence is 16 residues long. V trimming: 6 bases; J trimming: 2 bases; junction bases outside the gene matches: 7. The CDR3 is CASRAGTGVGNQPQHF. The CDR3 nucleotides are TGTGCCAGCAGAGCCGGGACAGGGGTGGGCAATCAGCCCCAGCATTTT.

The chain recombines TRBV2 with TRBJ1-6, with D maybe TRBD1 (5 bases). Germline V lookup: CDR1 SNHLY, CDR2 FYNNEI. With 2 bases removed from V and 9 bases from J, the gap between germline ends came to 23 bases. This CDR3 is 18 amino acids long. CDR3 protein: CASSEWGSRGGGGSPLHF. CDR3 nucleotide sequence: TGTGCCAGCAGTGAATGGGGCAGTCGGGGTGGGGGGGGTTCACCCCTCCACTTT.

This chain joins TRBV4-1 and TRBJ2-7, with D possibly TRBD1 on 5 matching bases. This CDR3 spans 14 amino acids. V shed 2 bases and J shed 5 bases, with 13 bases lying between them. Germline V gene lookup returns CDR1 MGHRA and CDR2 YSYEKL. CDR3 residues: CASSQRAGINEQYF. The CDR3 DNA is TGCGCCAGCAGCCAACGGGCAGGGATCAACGAGCAGTACTTC.

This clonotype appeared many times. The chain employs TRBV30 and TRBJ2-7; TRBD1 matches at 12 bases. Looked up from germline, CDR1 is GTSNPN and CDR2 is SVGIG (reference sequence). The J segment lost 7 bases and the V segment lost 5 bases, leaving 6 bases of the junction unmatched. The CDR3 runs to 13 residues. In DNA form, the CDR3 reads TGTGCCTGGCGGGACAGGGGGCTCGAGGAGCAGTACTTC. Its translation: CAWRDRGLEEQYF.

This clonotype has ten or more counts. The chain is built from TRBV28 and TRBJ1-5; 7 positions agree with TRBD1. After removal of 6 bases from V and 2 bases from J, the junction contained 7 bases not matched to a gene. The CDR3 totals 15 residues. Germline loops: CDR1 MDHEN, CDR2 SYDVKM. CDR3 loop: CASSPDRTRNQPQHF. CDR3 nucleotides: TGTGCCAGCAGCCCGGACAGGACGCGCAATCAGCCCCAGCATTTT.

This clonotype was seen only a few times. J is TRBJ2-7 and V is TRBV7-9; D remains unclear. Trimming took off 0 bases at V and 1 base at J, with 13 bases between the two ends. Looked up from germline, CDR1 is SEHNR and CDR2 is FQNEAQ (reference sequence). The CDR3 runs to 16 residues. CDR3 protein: CASSLALGLASYEQYF. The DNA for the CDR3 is TGTGCCAGCAGCTTAGCGCTGGGCCTGGCATCCTACGAGCAGTACTTC.

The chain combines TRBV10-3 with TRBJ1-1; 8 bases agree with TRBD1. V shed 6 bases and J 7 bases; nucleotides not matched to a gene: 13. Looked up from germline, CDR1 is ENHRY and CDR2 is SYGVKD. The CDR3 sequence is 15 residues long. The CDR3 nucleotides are TGTGCCATCAGGCCGGACAGGGTGGCAGCAGTTGAAGCTTTCTTT. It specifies CAIRPDRVAAVEAFF.

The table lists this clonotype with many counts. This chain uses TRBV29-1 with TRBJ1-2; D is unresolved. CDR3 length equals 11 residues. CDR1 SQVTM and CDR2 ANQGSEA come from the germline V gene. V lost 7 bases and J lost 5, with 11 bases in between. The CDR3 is CSAGEGYGYTF. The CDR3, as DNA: TGCAGCGCCGGAGAGGGTTATGGCTACACCTTC.

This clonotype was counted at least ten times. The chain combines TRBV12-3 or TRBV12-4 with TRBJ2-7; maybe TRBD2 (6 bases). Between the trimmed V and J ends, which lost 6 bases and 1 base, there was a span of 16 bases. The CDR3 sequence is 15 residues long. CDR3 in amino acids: CASRLSGVGSYEQYF. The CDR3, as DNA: TGTGCCAGCAGGTTGTCGGGAGTGGGGTCCTACGAGCAGTACTTC.

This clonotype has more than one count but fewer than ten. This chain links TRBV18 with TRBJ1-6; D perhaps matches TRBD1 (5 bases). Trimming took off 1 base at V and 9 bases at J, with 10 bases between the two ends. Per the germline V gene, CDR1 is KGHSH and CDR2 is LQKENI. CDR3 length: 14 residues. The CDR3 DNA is TGTGCCAGCTCACCACGTGGTGGGGCTTCACCCCTCCACTTT. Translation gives CASSPRGGASPLHF.

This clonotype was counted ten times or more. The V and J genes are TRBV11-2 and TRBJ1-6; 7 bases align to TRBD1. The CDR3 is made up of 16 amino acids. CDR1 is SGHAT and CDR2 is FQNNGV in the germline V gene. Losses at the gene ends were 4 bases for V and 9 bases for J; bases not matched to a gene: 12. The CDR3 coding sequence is TGTGCCAGCAGCTCGCTAAAGACAGGGAAAGGTTCACCCCTCCACTTT. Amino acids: CASSSLKTGKGSPLHF.

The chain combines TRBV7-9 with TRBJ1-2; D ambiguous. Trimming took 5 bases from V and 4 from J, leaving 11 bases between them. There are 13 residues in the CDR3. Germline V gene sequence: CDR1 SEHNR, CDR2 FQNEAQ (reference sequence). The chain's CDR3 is CASSQSGPYGYTF. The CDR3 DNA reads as TGTGCCAGCAGCCAAAGCGGGCCCTATGGCTACACCTTC.